This T cell receptor beta chain was observed in a study of response to subunit inactivated influenza vaccine. The study's findings and limits: The authors proposed limited new T cell recruitment per seasonal influenza vaccination.

This clonotype was counted at least ten times. Its target is not known. TCRdb re-derived calls from the RT-PCR reads in MiXCR, one entry per CDR3 protein. The data hold about 700,000 distinct CDR3 sequences, with about 15% observed a single time. Trimming took 3 bases from V and 1 from J, leaving 12 bases between them. The germline CDR1 and CDR2 sequences are SGHVS and FNYEAQ. The CDR3 extends over 16 amino acids. This sequence joins TRBV7-6 and TRBJ2-2; D not resolved. Source: PBMCs from blood, taken around two weeks before vaccination. This TCR derives from a man aged 50 to 59 who received an inactivated influenza vaccine. The CDR3 DNA sequence: TGTGCCAGCAGCTTGAGGCGTGATGGGAACACCGGGGAGCTGTTTTTT. It encodes CASSLRRDGNTGELFF.